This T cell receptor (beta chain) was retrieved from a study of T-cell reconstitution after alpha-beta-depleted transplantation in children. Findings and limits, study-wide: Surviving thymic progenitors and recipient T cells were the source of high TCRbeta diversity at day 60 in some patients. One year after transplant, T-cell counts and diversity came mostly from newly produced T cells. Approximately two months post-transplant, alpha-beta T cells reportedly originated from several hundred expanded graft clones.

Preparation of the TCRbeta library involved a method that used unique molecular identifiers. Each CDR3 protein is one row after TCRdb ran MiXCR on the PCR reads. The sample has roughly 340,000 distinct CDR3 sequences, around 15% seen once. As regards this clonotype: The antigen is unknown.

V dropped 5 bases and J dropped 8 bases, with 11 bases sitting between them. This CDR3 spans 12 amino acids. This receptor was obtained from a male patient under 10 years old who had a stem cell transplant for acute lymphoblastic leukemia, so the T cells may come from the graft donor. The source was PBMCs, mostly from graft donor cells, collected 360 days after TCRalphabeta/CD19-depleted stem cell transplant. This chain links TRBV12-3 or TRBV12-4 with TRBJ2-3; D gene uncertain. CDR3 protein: CASSLAVGTQYF. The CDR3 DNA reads TGTGCCAGCAGTCTCGCGGTGGGTACGCAGTATTTT.